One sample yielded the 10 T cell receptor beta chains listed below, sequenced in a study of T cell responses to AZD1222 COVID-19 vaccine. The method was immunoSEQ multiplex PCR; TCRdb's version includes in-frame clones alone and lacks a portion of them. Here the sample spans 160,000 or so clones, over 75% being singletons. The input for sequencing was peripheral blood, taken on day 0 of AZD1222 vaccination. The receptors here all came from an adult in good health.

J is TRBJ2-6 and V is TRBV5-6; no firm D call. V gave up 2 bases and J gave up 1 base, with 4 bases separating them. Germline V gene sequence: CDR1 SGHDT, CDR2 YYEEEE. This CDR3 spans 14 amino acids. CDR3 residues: CASSLESGANVLTF. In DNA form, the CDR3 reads TGTGCCAGCAGCTTAGAATCTGGGGCCAACGTCCTGACTTTC.

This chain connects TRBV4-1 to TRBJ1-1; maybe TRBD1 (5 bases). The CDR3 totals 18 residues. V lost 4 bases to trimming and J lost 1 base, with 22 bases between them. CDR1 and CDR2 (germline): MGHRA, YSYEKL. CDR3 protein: CASSPQPLMTAKNTEAFF. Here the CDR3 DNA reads TGCGCCAGCAGCCCTCAGCCCCTGATGACAGCGAAGAACACTGAAGCTTTCTTT.

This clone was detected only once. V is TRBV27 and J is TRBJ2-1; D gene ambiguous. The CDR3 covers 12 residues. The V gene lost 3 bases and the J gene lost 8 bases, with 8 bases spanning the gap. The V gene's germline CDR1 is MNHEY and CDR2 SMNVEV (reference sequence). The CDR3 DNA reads TGTGCCAGCAGTTTTCCAGGTTATGAGCAGTTCTTC. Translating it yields CASSFPGYEQFF.

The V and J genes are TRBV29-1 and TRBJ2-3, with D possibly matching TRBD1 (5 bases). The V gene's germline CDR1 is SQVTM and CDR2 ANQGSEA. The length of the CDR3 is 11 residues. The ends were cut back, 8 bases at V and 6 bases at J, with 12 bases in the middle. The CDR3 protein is CSTKGMDTQYF. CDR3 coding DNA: TGCAGCACCAAGGGGATGGATACGCAGTATTTT.

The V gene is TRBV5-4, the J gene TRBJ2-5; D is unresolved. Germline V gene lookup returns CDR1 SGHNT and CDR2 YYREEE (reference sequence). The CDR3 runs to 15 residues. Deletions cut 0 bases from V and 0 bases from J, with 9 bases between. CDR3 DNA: TGTGCCAGCAGCTTGGGCCAGCTAGACCAAGAGACCCAGTACTTC. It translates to CASSLGQLDQETQYF.

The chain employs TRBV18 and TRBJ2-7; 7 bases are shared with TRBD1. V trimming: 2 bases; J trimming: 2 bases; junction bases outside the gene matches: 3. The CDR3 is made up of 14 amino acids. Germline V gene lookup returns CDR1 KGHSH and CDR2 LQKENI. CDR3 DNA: TGTGCCAGCTCACCAACAGGGGCGCCCTACGAGCAGTACTTC. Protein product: CASSPTGAPYEQYF.

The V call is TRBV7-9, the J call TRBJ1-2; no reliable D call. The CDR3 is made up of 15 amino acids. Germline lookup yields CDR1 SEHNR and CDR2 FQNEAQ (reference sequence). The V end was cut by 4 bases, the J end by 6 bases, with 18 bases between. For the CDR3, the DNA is TGTGCCAGCAGCTCCCCTATGATCCTCCCCCATGGCTACACCTTC. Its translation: CASSSPMILPHGYTF.

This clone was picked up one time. For the CDR3, the DNA is TGTGCCAGCAGCCAAGATTTCGCTTCTGGGCAAAGCGGGAAACGACAGTTCTTC. This translates into CASSQDFASGQSGKRQFF. The chain recombines TRBV3-1 (or the pseudogene TRBV3-2) with TRBJ2-1, with 7 bases identical to TRBD2. Germline V gene data show CDR1 as LGHDT and CDR2 as YNNKEL (reference sequence). The CDR3 is 18 residues long. V lost 0 bases, J lost 13 bases, and 21 bases stayed unmatched.

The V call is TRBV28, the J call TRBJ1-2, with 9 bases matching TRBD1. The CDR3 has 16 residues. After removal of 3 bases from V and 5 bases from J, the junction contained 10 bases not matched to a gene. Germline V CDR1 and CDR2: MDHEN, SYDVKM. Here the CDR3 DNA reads TGTGCCAGCAGTTTTATCGGACAGGGGAGATTGTATGGCTACACCTTC. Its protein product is CASSFIGQGRLYGYTF.

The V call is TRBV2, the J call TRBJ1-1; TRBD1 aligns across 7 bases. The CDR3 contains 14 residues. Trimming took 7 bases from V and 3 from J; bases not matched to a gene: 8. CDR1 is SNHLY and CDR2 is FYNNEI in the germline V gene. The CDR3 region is CASTLKGGYTEAFF. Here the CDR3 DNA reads TGTGCCAGCACCTTGAAAGGGGGCTACACTGAAGCTTTCTTT.